A selection of T cell receptor beta chains follows, all from one sample in a study of OX40 agonist ivuxolimab in advanced cancers. Method: immunoSEQ multiplex PCR; TCRdb's copy keeps in-frame clones and lacks some. The profile shows approximately 75,000 clones, more than 75% of them singletons. The material was CD4+ or CD8+ T cells sorted from blood, obtained in a trial of the OX40 agonist ivuxolimab. These receptors were collected from an adult with an advanced solid tumor such as melanoma, head and neck, liver or kidney cancer. The CDR3 runs from the conserved cysteine through the conserved F or W. A D gene is named only where the DNA matches it firmly. Only part of the rows carry a size: once, few, many, or a class if the clone is expanded.

>TRBJ1-2|TRBD1|TRBV2|14|-
CASSRQGSNYGYTF
TGTGCCAGCAGTCGACAGGGAAGTAACTATGGCTACACCTTC
>TRBJ1-4|-|TRBV29-1|13|-
CSVDIATNEKLFF
TGCAGCGTTGACATTGCAACTAATGAAAAACTGTTTTTT
>TRBJ2-7|TRBD1|TRBV19|14|-
CASSLTGADYEQYF
TGTGCCAGTAGTTTGACAGGGGCCGACTACGAGCAGTACTTC
>TRBJ1-2|-|TRBV25-1|14|-
CASSELGALYGYTF
TGTGCCAGCAGTGAATTAGGGGCGTTATATGGCTACACCTTC
>TRBJ2-7|-|TRBV4-1|15|-
CASSQLVGQTYEQYF
TGCGCCAGCAGCCAATTAGTCGGACAGACCTACGAGCAGTACTTC
>TRBJ2-7|-|TRBV7-2|16|-
CASSFVSGTVRYEQYF
TGTGCCAGCAGCTTCGTCTCGGGGACGGTTCGGTACGAGCAGTACTTC
>TRBJ1-2|-|TRBV28|14|-
CASSLLAARAGYTF
TGTGCCAGCAGTTTGCTTGCCGCCAGGGCTGGCTACACCTTC
>TRBJ2-1|TRBD2|TRBV28|14|-
CASNKRGGANEQFF
TGTGCCAGCAATAAACGCGGGGGGGCAAATGAGCAGTTCTTC
>TRBJ1-1|-|TRBV25-1|15|-
CASRAQGQGNTEAFF
TGTGCCAGCAGGGCACAGGGTCAAGGGAACACTGAAGCTTTCTTT
>TRBJ2-2|-|TRBV9|19|-
CASSPHVGTLIALTGELFF
TGTGCCAGCAGCCCTCATGTCGGGACCCTAATCGCACTCACCGGGGAGCTGTTTTTT
>TRBJ1-2|-|TRBV6-5|14|few
CASSYYTGIDGYTF
TGTGCCAGCAGTTACTATACAGGGATCGATGGCTACACCTTC
>TRBJ2-1|-|TRBV28|16|-
CASSSTRQGPYNEQFF
TGTGCCAGCAGTTCGACTAGACAGGGCCCCTACAATGAGCAGTTCTTC
>TRBJ1-1|TRBD1|TRBV27|15|-
CASRFDGQGDTEAFF
TGTGCCAGCAGATTCGACGGACAGGGGGACACTGAAGCTTTCTTT
>TRBJ2-2|-|TRBV5-4|16|once
CASSLDRPRRTGELFF
TGTGCCAGCAGCCTAGACCGCCCGAGACGGACCGGGGAGCTGTTTTTT
>TRBJ2-3|-|TRBV2|12|few
CARHGGTDTQYF
TGTGCCAGACATGGGGGCACAGATACGCAGTATTTT
>TRBJ1-1|-|TRBV5-1|12|-
CASSLQGAEAFF
TGCGCCAGCAGCTTGCAAGGCGCTGAAGCTTTCTTT
>TRBJ1-1|TRBD1|TRBV5-1|14|-
CASSSGQGAPEAFF
TGCGCCAGCAGTAGCGGGCAGGGGGCGCCTGAAGCTTTCTTT
>TRBJ2-6|-|TRBV28|17|-
CASKGEQFFSGANVLTF
TGTGCCAGCAAAGGGGAACAGTTCTTCTCTGGGGCCAACGTCCTGACTTTC
>TRBJ2-5|-|TRBV11-2|13|few
CASVHREGETQYF
TGTGCCAGCGTCCACAGGGAAGGGGAGACCCAGTACTTC
>TRBJ1-2|-|TRBV29-1|13|-
CSVGTRGAGGYTF
TGCAGCGTTGGGACCCGGGGGGCCGGTGGCTACACCTTC
>TRBJ2-7|TRBD1|TRBV11-3|14|medium-sized
CASSLEGGGYEQYF
TGTGCCAGCAGCTTAGAAGGGGGCGGCTACGAGCAGTACTTC
>TRBJ1-2|TRBD1|TRBV5-1|16|-
CASSLVTGTGGGGYTF
TGCGCCAGCAGCTTGGTCACCGGGACAGGGGGCGGTGGCTACACCTTC
>TRBJ1-1|-|TRBV27|14|few
CASSLRNLNTEAFF
TGTGCCAGCAGTTTGCGGAATTTGAACACTGAAGCTTTCTTT
>TRBJ2-5|-|TRBV11-3|14|-
CASSLYLGSETQYF
TGTGCCAGCAGCTTATATCTGGGGTCTGAGACCCAGTACTTC
>TRBJ1-2|-|TRBV9|15|-
CASSATPDSNYGYTF
TGTGCCAGCAGCGCCACCCCGGACTCTAACTATGGCTACACCTTC
>TRBJ2-3|TRBD1|TRBV19|15|-
CASSMDREGTDTQYF
TGTGCCAGTAGTATGGACAGGGAGGGCACAGATACGCAGTATTTT
>TRBJ1-4|-|TRBV15|15|-
CATSREKWPNEKLFF
TGTGCCACCAGCAGAGAAAAATGGCCAAATGAAAAACTGTTTTTT
>TRBJ2-7|-|TRBV2|15|-
CATKEGSGSSYEQYF
TGTGCCACCAAAGAGGGGAGCGGAAGCTCCTACGAGCAGTACTTC
>TRBJ1-1|-|TRBV5-1|13|-
CASSLGRDTEAFF
TGCGCCAGCAGCTTGGGTCGAGACACTGAAGCTTTCTTT
>TRBJ2-5|TRBD1|TRBV5-1|13|-
CASSWTGQETQYF
TGCGCCAGCAGCTGGACAGGGCAAGAGACCCAGTACTTC
>TRBJ2-7|TRBD1|TRBV7-8|14|-
CASSIRDRVHEQYF
TGTGCCAGCAGCATCCGGGACAGGGTCCACGAGCAGTACTTC
>TRBJ2-3|-|TRBV5-1|15|-
CASSLWSEPADTQYF
TGCGCCAGCAGCTTGTGGAGTGAACCCGCCGATACGCAGTATTTT
>TRBJ1-6|-|TRBV18|14|few
CASSPTPRDSPLHF
TGTGCCAGCTCACCGACCCCCAGGGATTCACCCCTCCACTTT
>TRBJ2-5|TRBD1|TRBV4-3|16|-
CASSQHYRGDQETQYF
TGCGCCAGCAGCCAACATTACAGGGGGGACCAAGAGACCCAGTACTTC
>TRBJ1-2|TRBD1|TRBV7-9|18|once
CASSPPPGQAPANYGYTF
TGTGCCAGCAGCCCCCCCCCGGGACAGGCCCCAGCTAACTATGGCTACACCTTC
>TRBJ1-5|-|TRBV6-5|15|-
CASSYSDYGGQPQHF
TGTGCCAGCAGTTACTCAGATTATGGGGGTCAGCCCCAGCATTTT
>TRBJ1-5|TRBD1|TRBV27|16|-
CASSIGTGRGNQPQHF
TGTGCCAGCAGTATTGGGACAGGAAGGGGCAATCAGCCCCAGCATTTT
>TRBJ2-7|-|TRBV2|15|-
CASDRAGTVPYEQYF
TGTGCCAGCGACAGAGCCGGGACGGTTCCCTACGAGCAGTACTTC
>TRBJ2-2|-|TRBV5-1|13|-
CASSVGDTGELFF
TGCGCCAGCAGCGTCGGGGACACCGGGGAGCTGTTTTTT
>TRBJ2-3|-|TRBV11-3|12|-
CASSLGQDTQYF
TGTGCCAGCAGCTTAGGGCAAGATACGCAGTATTTT
>TRBJ2-5|-|TRBV18|11|-
CASSPRETQYF
TGTGCCAGCTCACCACGAGAGACCCAGTACTTC
>TRBJ1-3|-|TRBV5-6|16|-
CASSLEGVLSGNTIYF
TGTGCCAGCAGCTTGGAAGGGGTCCTCTCTGGAAACACCATATATTTT
>TRBJ2-7|-|TRBV4-3|15|-
CASSQSPQVSYEQYF
TGCGCCAGCAGCCAATCGCCACAGGTCTCCTACGAGCAGTACTTC
>TRBJ2-5|-|TRBV11-3|13|-
CASSSRTRETQYF
TGTGCCAGCAGCTCAAGGACAAGGGAGACCCAGTACTTC
>TRBJ1-6|TRBD1|TRBV5-1|14|-
CASSLAGQGSPLHF
TGCGCCAGCAGCTTGGCTGGACAGGGATCACCCCTCCACTTT
>TRBJ1-1|TRBD1|TRBV5-4|15|-
CATRGGQGQGFEAFF
TGTGCCACAAGAGGGGGCCAGGGACAGGGATTTGAAGCTTTCTTT
>TRBJ2-5|TRBD2|TRBV7-2|13|once
CASSRSGEETQYF
TGTGCCAGCAGCCGTAGCGGGGAAGAGACCCAGTACTTC
>TRBJ1-1|-|TRBV11-2|15|-
CASSLSPSENTEAFF
TGTGCCAGCAGCTTAAGCCCCAGTGAGAACACTGAAGCTTTCTTT
>TRBJ2-5|-|TRBV11-3|16|-
CASSLGTGLNKETQYF
TGTGCCAGCAGCTTAGGAACAGGACTAAATAAAGAGACCCAGTACTTC
>TRBJ2-5|-|TRBV10-3|11|-
CAIGAGETQYF
TGTGCCATCGGGGCAGGGGAGACCCAGTACTTC
>TRBJ2-7|TRBD2|TRBV7-2|16|-
CASSSPRTSGRYEQYF
TGTGCCAGCAGCTCCCCGAGGACTAGCGGGAGGTACGAGCAGTACTTC
>TRBJ1-1|TRBD1|TRBV5-6|13|-
CASSTRQGAEAFF
TGTGCCAGCAGCACTAGACAGGGCGCTGAAGCTTTCTTT
>TRBJ1-1|-|TRBV5-1|11|-
CASSLQGEAFF
TGCGCCAGCAGCTTACAGGGCGAAGCTTTCTTT